Presented here are 5 T cell receptor beta chains from one specimen sequenced in a study of shared clonotypes between healthy human individuals. This table comes from immunoSEQ multiplex PCR, and its TCRdb copy is limited to in-frame clones, with some not included. The table records 1.5 million to 1.9 million clones, nearly 99% of them present only once. Sequenced material: naive CD4+ T cells sorted from blood. Subset meaning: CD45RA+ positively selected. The source of these receptors is a man between 25 and 39 years old in good health.

This chain connects TRBV28 to TRBJ2-2; the D is unclear. This CDR3 spans 15 amino acids. Trimming removed 7 bases from V and 1 base from J, with 13 bases in between. Germline values: CDR1 MDHEN, CDR2 SYDVKM. Written as DNA, the CDR3 is TGTGCCAGCAAAACGCAGGCAAAGAACACCGGGGAGCTGTTTTTT. It specifies CASKTQAKNTGELFF.

This clone was observed once. At one boundary the junction diverges from the germline segment, which might be a read error. The rearrangement uses TRBV18 and TRBJ1-5; D remains unclear. The germline V gene has CDR1 KGHSH and CDR2 LQKENI. The CDR3 is 16 amino acids. CDR3 nucleotides: TGTGCCAGCTCCCCACTGGAAGCGGGTAGCAATCAGCCCCAGCATTTT. Translating gives CASSPLEAGSNQPQHF.

This sequence joins TRBV5-1 and TRBJ2-3; D uncertain. Trimming stripped 5 bases from V and 14 bases from J, with 24 bases between. The CDR3 covers 14 residues. Germline V gene lookup returns CDR1 SGHRS and CDR2 YFSETQ. CDR3 loop: CASRKEPAAEFAYF. As DNA, the CDR3 is TGCGCCAGCAGGAAGGAACCCGCCGCGGAATTTGCGTATTTT.

V is TRBV10-2 and J is TRBJ2-3; 8 nucleotides line up with TRBD2. Germline V CDR1 and CDR2: WSHSY, SAAADI. With 6 bases clipped from V and 3 bases from J, the junction kept 8 bases outside the gene matches. The CDR3 has 15 amino acids. For the CDR3, the DNA is TGCGCCAGCAGGGCCAGCGGGAGTTTAACAGATACGCAGTATTTT. This gives the protein CASRASGSLTDTQYF.

The chain is built from TRBV5-1 and TRBJ2-1, with 9 positions matching TRBD2. Trimming took 4 bases from V and 5 from J; bases not matched to a gene: 10. This CDR3 contains 16 residues. Germline loops: CDR1 SGHRS, CDR2 YFSETQ. CDR3 coding DNA: TGCGCCAGCAGCGGATTAGCGGGAGTGGCCCACAATGAGCAGTTCTTC. It yields the protein CASSGLAGVAHNEQFF. Looking up the rest from reference TRBV5-1 and TRBJ2-1 gives the full variable domain: KAGVTQTPRYLIKTRGQQVTLSCSPISGHRSVSWYQQTPGQGLQFLFEYFSETQRNKGNFPGRFSGRQFSNSRSEMNVSTLELGDSALYLCASSGLAGVAHNEQFFGPGTRLTVL.